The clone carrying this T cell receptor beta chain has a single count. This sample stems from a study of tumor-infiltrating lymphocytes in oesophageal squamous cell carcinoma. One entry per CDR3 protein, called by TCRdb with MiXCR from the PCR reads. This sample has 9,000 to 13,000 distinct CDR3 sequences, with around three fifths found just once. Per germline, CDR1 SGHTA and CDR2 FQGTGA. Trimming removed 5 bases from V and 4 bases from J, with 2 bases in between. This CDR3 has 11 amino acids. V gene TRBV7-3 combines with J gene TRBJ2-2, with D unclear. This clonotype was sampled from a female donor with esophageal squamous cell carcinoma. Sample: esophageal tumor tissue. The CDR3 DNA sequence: TGTGCCAGCAGCATCACCGGGGAGCTGTTTTTT. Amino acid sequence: CASSITGELFF.